This is a list of T cell receptor beta chains from one sample in a study of T-cell reconstitution after alpha-beta-depleted transplantation in children. TCRdb processed the PCR reads anew with MiXCR; each CDR3 protein has one entry. The sample carries hundreds of thousands of distinct CDR3 sequences, roughly 17% recorded once. Material: PBMCs, mostly from graft donor cells, obtained 360 days after TCRalphabeta/CD19-depleted stem cell transplant. The source is a boy under two years old who had a stem cell transplant for Wiskott-Aldrich syndrome, so the T cells may come from the graft donor. CDR3s include the opening cysteine and the closing phenylalanine or tryptophan. D genes are given only for firm matches. Clone size is not always given. Where it is, it says once, few, many or a class for expanded clones.

CDR3 protein	CDR3 DNA	clone size	D gene	V gene	J gene
CASSLPPISGNTIYF	TGTGCCAGCAGTTTACCCCCGATATCTGGAAACACCATATATTTT	many	NA	TRBV12-3/TRBV12-4	TRBJ1-3
CASSLVPNSRNEQFF	TGTGCCAGCAGCTTAGTTCCAAATAGCCGTAATGAGCAGTTCTTC	NA	NA	TRBV7-2	TRBJ2-1
CATSEAYEQFF	TGTGCCACCAGTGAGGCCTATGAGCAGTTCTTC	few	NA	TRBV24-1	TRBJ2-1
CASRSGGIAYNEQFF	TGCGCCAGCAGGTCCGGCGGGATCGCCTACAATGAGCAGTTCTTC	NA	NA	TRBV5-1	TRBJ2-1
CAFSFLVLAGGPWKETQYF	TGTGCCTTCAGTTTTTTGGTACTAGCGGGGGGTCCTTGGAAAGAGACCCAGTACTTC	NA	TRBD2	TRBV12-3/TRBV12-4	TRBJ2-5
CASSSLGSPQETQYF	TGTGCCAGCAGCTCTCTTGGGAGCCCTCAAGAGACCCAGTACTTC	few	NA	TRBV7-6	TRBJ2-5
CASSLHTDRGALNEQFF	TGCGCCAGCAGCTTGCATACCGACAGGGGCGCCCTCAATGAGCAGTTCTTC	few	TRBD1	TRBV5-1	TRBJ2-1
CASSLSRRASPQYF	TGTGCCAGCAGCCTATCCCGGAGGGCCTCCCCGCAGTATTTT	NA	NA	TRBV12-3/TRBV12-4	TRBJ2-3
CSVVLATTYNEQFF	TGCAGCGTTGTTCTAGCAACGACTTACAATGAGCAGTTCTTC	NA	NA	TRBV29-1	TRBJ2-1
CASSLELAGRNEQFF	TGCGCCAGCAGCTTGGAACTAGCGGGGCGAAATGAGCAGTTCTTC	NA	TRBD2	TRBV5-1	TRBJ2-1
CASSSTSGRVYQETQYF	TGTGCCAGCAGTTCGACTAGCGGGAGGGTGTACCAAGAGACCCAGTACTTC	NA	TRBD2	TRBV12-3/TRBV12-4	TRBJ2-5
CAISEPTTLGEQYF	TGTGCCATCAGTGAGCCTACCACGCTTGGGGAGCAGTACTTC	few	NA	TRBV10-3	TRBJ2-7
CASSQGQDTQYF	TGTGCCAGCAGCCAGGGACAAGATACGCAGTATTTT	NA	NA	TRBV2	TRBJ2-3
CASSSYFNEQFF	TGCGCCAGCAGCTCATACTTCAATGAGCAGTTCTTC	few	NA	TRBV5-1	TRBJ2-1
CASSDHRRPTTGELFF	TGTGCCAGCAGCGACCACAGGCGGCCGACCACCGGGGAGCTGTTTTTT	many	NA	TRBV5-5	TRBJ2-2
CASSNRDSYNEQFF	TGTGCCAGCAGCAACCGGGACAGTTACAATGAGCAGTTCTTC	few	TRBD1	TRBV6-1	TRBJ2-1
CASMEQGANSPLHF	TGCGCCAGCATGGAACAGGGGGCTAATTCACCCCTCCACTTT	NA	TRBD1	TRBV10-2	TRBJ1-6
CASSPPHNEQFF	TGCGCCAGCAGCCCTCCGCACAATGAGCAGTTCTTC	NA	NA	TRBV5-1	TRBJ2-1
CSVVAGGPYNEQFF	TGCAGCGTTGTAGCGGGGGGGCCGTATAATGAGCAGTTCTTC	NA	TRBD2	TRBV29-1	TRBJ2-1
CASSPKRKQILTDTQYF	TGTGCCAGCAGCCCAAAGCGGAAGCAAATTCTCACAGATACGCAGTATTTT	few	NA	TRBV6-1	TRBJ2-3
CASSLYGQRLFF	TGTGCCAGCAGCTTATACGGACAGAGACTGTTTTTT	few	NA	TRBV7-9	TRBJ1-4
CSARPSGVQKNIQYF	TGCAGTGCTAGGCCTAGCGGCGTACAAAAAAACATTCAGTACTTC	NA	TRBD2	TRBV20-1	TRBJ2-4
CASSFRGTPHSYEQYF	TGTGCCAGCAGTTTTAGGGGCACCCCCCACTCCTACGAGCAGTACTTC	NA	NA	TRBV12-3/TRBV12-4	TRBJ2-7
CASSEARQRRPHNSPLHF	TGTGCCAGCAGTGAAGCGAGACAACGCCGGCCCCATAATTCACCCCTCCACTTT	few	NA	TRBV2	TRBJ1-6
CASSQGLAGGVDTQYF	TGTGCCAGCAGCCAAGGACTAGCGGGAGGGGTAGATACGCAGTATTTT	NA	TRBD2	TRBV3-1	TRBJ2-3
CASSQAMTSGRQDTQYF	TGCGCCAGCAGCCAAGCTATGACTAGCGGGAGACAAGATACGCAGTATTTT	NA	TRBD2	TRBV4-3	TRBJ2-3
CATSGHWQANTGELFF	TGTGCCACCAGTGGCCATTGGCAGGCGAACACCGGGGAGCTGTTTTTT	NA	NA	TRBV24-1	TRBJ2-2
CASSRMGQGKARGHSYEQYF	TGTGCCAGCAGCCGAATGGGACAGGGTAAGGCTCGCGGCCACTCCTACGAGCAGTACTTC	few	TRBD1	TRBV11-2	TRBJ2-7
CASKAPGQGRSGYTF	TGTGCCAGCAAAGCCCCCGGACAGGGTAGGAGCGGCTACACCTTC	NA	TRBD1	TRBV6-1	TRBJ1-2
CASSLEAGRGEKLFF	TGCGCCAGCAGCTTGGAGGCAGGGCGCGGTGAAAAACTGTTTTTT	NA	NA	TRBV5-1	TRBJ1-4
CASSLAPGLAGGYEQYF	TGCGCCAGCAGCTTGGCACCGGGACTAGCGGGGGGCTACGAGCAGTACTTC	NA	TRBD2	TRBV5-1	TRBJ2-7
CSARAPSRQGLSYEQYF	TGCAGTGCTAGAGCTCCAAGTCGGCAGGGTCTCTCCTACGAGCAGTACTTC	NA	NA	TRBV20-1	TRBJ2-7
CASSQNPTGEDIQYF	TGCGCCAGCAGCCAAAACCCGACAGGGGAGGACATTCAGTACTTC	NA	TRBD1	TRBV4-3	TRBJ2-4
CASSPRDPGAYEQYF	TGTGCCAGCAGTCCCCGGGACCCGGGGGCCTACGAGCAGTACTTC	NA	NA	TRBV12-3/TRBV12-4	TRBJ2-7
CASSYRGPSNQPQHF	TGTGCCAGCAGTTACAGGGGGCCGAGCAATCAGCCCCAGCATTTT	few	TRBD1	TRBV12-3/TRBV12-4	TRBJ1-5